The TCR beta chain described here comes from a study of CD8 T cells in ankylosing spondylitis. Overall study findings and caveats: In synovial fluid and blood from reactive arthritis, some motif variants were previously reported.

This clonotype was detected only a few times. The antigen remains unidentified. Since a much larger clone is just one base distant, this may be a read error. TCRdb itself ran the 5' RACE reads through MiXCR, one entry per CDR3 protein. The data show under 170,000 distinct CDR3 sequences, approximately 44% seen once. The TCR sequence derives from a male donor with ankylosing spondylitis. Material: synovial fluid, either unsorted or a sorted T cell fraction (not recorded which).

The CDR3 spells CASSPGTGFKQYF. CDR3 coding DNA: TGTGCCAGCAGTCCTGGGACAGGGTTCAAGCAGTACTTC. The V call is TRBV6-1, the J call TRBJ2-7, with 9 bases aligning to TRBD1. V dropped 5 bases and J dropped 8; count of bases not matched to a gene: 7. CDR1 and CDR2 (germline): MNHNS, SASEGT. The CDR3 runs to 13 residues.